This T cell receptor beta chain stems from a study of beta chain features in type 1 diabetes. The CDR3 contains 15 residues. Sorting of CD4+ naive, central memory, regulatory and stem cell-like memory cells was performed via CD45RO/CCR7/CD25/CD127/CD95/CD27. Sequenced material consisted of expressed TCRB transcripts (all of the isolated RNA was reverse transcribed). The assay was immunoSEQ multiplex PCR, and TCRdb's table has in-frame clones only and misses some. The sample shows under 900,000 clones, 15% to 20% of them seen only once. Sequencing was done on a sample of naive CD4+ T cells from blood. This chain connects TRBV21-1 to TRBJ2-5. TRBV21-1 is shown as a pseudogene. The source of this sequence is a woman younger than 35 in good health. The CDR3 nucleotides read TGTGCCAGCAGCCGAGGGGACCAGTACCAAGAGACCCAGTACTTC. This codes for CASSRGDQYQETQYF.